This TCR beta chain is drawn from a study of cytomegalovirus exposure and HLA in healthy donors. Study context: An early release of data contained 80 million to 85 million unique TCRs, which came from HLA-typed donors.

Comment on this clone: Antigen unknown.

The study ran its PCR with 60 Vbeta and 13 Jbeta primers. The table came from immunoSEQ multiplex PCR; TCRdb's copy has only in-frame clones and leaves some out. The sample shows roughly 220,000 clones, approximately 79% of them seen only once. Study-wide points: A list of approximately 150 TCR beta chains associated with cytomegalovirus was given. Being productive about 87% or about 30% of the time was typical of most TCR beta V segments in an earlier analysis. Later work found that TCR association rates differed between HLA loci; DRB1 had the most and HLA-C the fewest.

Germline-derived CDR1 and CDR2 are MNHEY and SMNVEV (reference sequence). This CDR3 is built from 16 residues. Between the trimmed V and J ends, which lost 0 bases and 0 bases, there was a span of 9 bases. The source material was PBMCs. This chain uses TRBV27 with TRBJ2-1; D might be TRBD2 (6 bases). The sequence came from a man aged 45-65 years in good health and CMV-seronegative. DNA for the CDR3: TGTGCCAGCAGTTTATCCCCGGGAGCCTCCTACAATGAGCAGTTCTTC. Encoded protein: CASSLSPGASYNEQFF.